Shown below are 16 T cell receptor beta chains from a single sample sequenced in a study of neoadjuvant anti-PD-1 for oral cavity cancer. Described time point: after neoadjuvant nivolumab, at surgical resection. Only in-frame clones appear in the TCRdb table, and some are missing; sequencing was by immunoSEQ multiplex PCR. The sample yields about 68,000 clones, 80% to 90% seen once. The source was PBMCs, collected after nivolumab (anti-PD-1) treatment. The receptors were gathered from a person between 40 and 79 years old with oral cavity squamous cell carcinoma.

The chain is built from TRBV7-9 and TRBJ2-1; D possibly corresponds to TRBD1 (6 bases). Germline V gene sequence: CDR1 SEHNR, CDR2 FQNEAQ (reference sequence). The CDR3 has 16 residues. Trimming left V 6 bases short and J 4 bases short, with 19 bases between. The CDR3 protein is CASSRDRPMGYNEQFF. As DNA, the CDR3 is TGTGCCAGCAGTCGCGACAGGCCGATGGGATACAATGAGCAGTTCTTC.

The count of this clone is one. The rearrangement uses TRBV12-5 and TRBJ2-5; 7 positions match TRBD1. V lost 4 bases, J lost 5 bases, and 7 bases stayed unmatched. Germline V gives CDR1 LGHNT, CDR2 FRNRAP. This CDR3 has 14 residues. The CDR3 sequence is CASGSEGARETQYF. In DNA, the CDR3 is TGTGCTAGTGGTTCCGAGGGGGCTCGGGAGACCCAGTACTTC.

This chain joins TRBV6-5 and TRBJ2-4, with D perhaps being TRBD1 or TRBD2 (5 bases each). Germline CDR1 MNHEY, CDR2 SVGAGI. The CDR3 is made up of 15 amino acids. V was cut by 6 bases and J by 2 bases, with 14 bases left in between. This chain's CDR3 is CASSLTRDPKNIQYF. CDR3 coding DNA: TGTGCCAGCAGCCTAACCCGGGACCCCAAAAACATTCAGTACTTC.

This rearrangement joins TRBV27 to TRBJ2-1; D remains ambiguous. V was shortened by 3 bases and J by 1 base, with 10 bases between the two germline ends. Germline V gene sequence: CDR1 MNHEY, CDR2 SMNVEV (reference sequence). This CDR3 has 15 amino acids. This chain's CDR3 is CASSFVDKSYNEQFF. CDR3 in DNA: TGTGCCAGCAGTTTCGTTGACAAATCCTACAATGAGCAGTTCTTC.

To note about this clone: Other DNA sequences from this sample encode an identical CDR3 as well. The CDR3: CASSVEGGTDTQYF. The CDR3 DNA is TGTGCCAGCAGCGTAGAAGGGGGCACAGATACGCAGTATTTT. The genes are TRBV9 and TRBJ2-3; D possibly corresponds to TRBD1 (5 bases). The CDR3 contains 14 residues. CDR1 is SGDLS, CDR2 YYNGEE, per germline. Between the trimmed V and J ends, which lost 0 bases and 1 base, there was a span of 6 bases. The whole variable domain, filled in from reference TRBV9 and TRBJ2-3, reads DSGVTQTPKHLITATGQRVTLRCSPRSGDLSVYWYQQSLDQGLQFLIQYYNGEERAKGNILERFSAQQFPDLHSELNLSSLELGDSALYFCASSVEGGTDTQYFGPGTRLTVL.

The chain recombines TRBV27 with TRBJ1-2, with D possibly matching TRBD1 (5 bases). V lost 4 bases and J 4 bases, leaving 10 bases between the germline ends. Per the germline V gene, CDR1 is MNHEY and CDR2 is SMNVEV (reference sequence). This CDR3 is built from 13 residues. The CDR3 is CASSSTGGYGYTF. In DNA, the CDR3 is TGTGCCAGCAGTTCTACAGGCGGCTATGGCTACACCTTC.

This chain joins TRBV6-6 and TRBJ2-7; D might be TRBD1 (6 bases). The CDR3 covers 12 residues. CDR1 is MNHNY and CDR2 is SVGAGI in the germline V gene (reference sequence). Deletions cut 6 bases from V and 6 bases from J, with 12 bases between. The CDR3, as DNA: TGTGCCAGCAGAGGGGGAAGGGGCGAGCAGTACTTC. Amino acid sequence: CASRGGRGEQYF.

The rearrangement links TRBV19 to TRBJ2-2, with D perhaps TRBD2 (5 bases). This CDR3 region has 14 residues. The germline V and J ends were trimmed by 3 bases and 6 bases, with 11 bases remaining between them. Germline-derived CDR1 and CDR2 are LNHDA and SQIVND (reference sequence). The CDR3 region has the DNA TGTGCCAGTAGTATGCTCGGGGAACCCGGGGAGCTGTTTTTT. It translates to CASSMLGEPGELFF.

The chain joins TRBV5-4 to TRBJ2-3, with TRBD2 matching 12 bases. V dropped 4 bases and J dropped 4; count of bases not matched to a gene: 7. This CDR3 contains 16 residues. Germline V gene data show CDR1 as SGHNT and CDR2 as YYREEE (reference sequence). In nucleotides, the CDR3 is TGTGCCAGCAGCCCAGGACTAGCGGGAAAGGCAGATACGCAGTATTTT. Encoded protein: CASSPGLAGKADTQYF. Supplemented by reference TRBV5-4 and TRBJ2-3, the full variable domain reads ETGVTQSPTHLIKTRGQQVTLRCSSQSGHNTVSWYQQALGQGPQFIFQYYREEENGRGNFPPRFSGLQFPNYSSELNVNALELDDSALYLCASSPGLAGKADTQYFGPGTRLTVL.

The chain recombines TRBV27 with TRBJ2-6, with 8 nucleotides matching TRBD1. The CDR3 runs 18 residues. The V gene end was trimmed by 1 base and the J gene end by 4 bases; junction bases not matched to a gene: 9. CDR1 MNHEY and CDR2 SMNVEV come from the germline V gene (reference sequence). The CDR3 nucleotides are TGTGCCAGCAGTTTATTGGGGACAGGCCACTGGGGGGCCAACGTCCTGACTTTC. Protein product: CASSLLGTGHWGANVLTF.

This chain links TRBV5-3 with TRBJ1-5; 7 nucleotides line up with TRBD1. TRBV5-3 is reported as an ORF; its role is uncertain. The V segment lost 1 base and the J segment 0 bases; nucleotides outside the gene matches: 7. This CDR3 contains 17 residues. CDR3 in amino acids: CARSLMPRGTSNQPQHF. The DNA for the CDR3 is TGTGCCAGAAGCTTGATGCCCAGGGGGACTAGCAATCAGCCCCAGCATTTT.

The gene calls are TRBV4-1 and TRBJ2-3, with 11 bases lining up with TRBD2. The CDR3 is 17 amino acids. Germline CDR1 reads MGHRA; CDR2 reads YSYEKL. Unmatched junction bases numbered 10, after V lost 4 bases and J lost 4 bases. This CDR3 reads CASSPISGRAGADTQYF. As DNA, the CDR3 is TGCGCCAGCAGCCCCATTAGCGGGAGGGCCGGGGCAGATACGCAGTATTTT.

The CDR3 DNA is TGTGCCAGTAGTCCTGGCGGGAGAACAGAGACCCAGTACTTC. Amino acid sequence: CASSPGGRTETQYF. The V gene is TRBV19, the J gene TRBJ2-5; TRBD2 matches 7 bases. The CDR3 length is 14 residues. The germline gives CDR1 LNHDA, CDR2 SQIVND (reference sequence). The trim removed 5 bases at V and 4 bases at J, leaving 7 bases unmatched.

The rearrangement uses TRBV7-9 and TRBJ2-5; 8 bases map to TRBD1. Germline-derived CDR1 and CDR2 are SEHNR and FQNEAQ (reference sequence). Losses at the gene ends were 5 bases for V and 0 bases for J; bases not matched to a gene: 8. The CDR3 has 16 amino acids. The CDR3 region is CASSPLGQDYQETQYF. CDR3 nucleotide sequence: TGTGCCAGCAGCCCCCTGGGACAGGATTACCAAGAGACCCAGTACTTC.

The CDR3 here is CAVGGANYGYTF. Written as DNA, the CDR3 is TGTGCCGTTGGGGGAGCTAACTATGGCTACACCTTC. The J gene is TRBJ1-2, the V gene TRBV6-5; TRBD1 is a possible D gene (5 bases). The CDR3 has 12 amino acids. V lost 11 bases and J 0 bases, leaving 10 bases between the germline ends. Per germline, CDR1 MNHEY and CDR2 SVGAGI.

The rearrangement uses TRBV11-2 and TRBJ1-2, with 9 bases lining up with TRBD1. The CDR3 runs to 13 residues. Germline V gene data show CDR1 as SGHAT and CDR2 as FQNNGV. The V segment lost 3 bases and the J segment 7 bases; nucleotides outside the gene matches: 3. CDR3 DNA: TGTGCCAGCAGCTTCGGGGACAGGGCTGGCTACACCTTC. Its protein is CASSFGDRAGYTF.